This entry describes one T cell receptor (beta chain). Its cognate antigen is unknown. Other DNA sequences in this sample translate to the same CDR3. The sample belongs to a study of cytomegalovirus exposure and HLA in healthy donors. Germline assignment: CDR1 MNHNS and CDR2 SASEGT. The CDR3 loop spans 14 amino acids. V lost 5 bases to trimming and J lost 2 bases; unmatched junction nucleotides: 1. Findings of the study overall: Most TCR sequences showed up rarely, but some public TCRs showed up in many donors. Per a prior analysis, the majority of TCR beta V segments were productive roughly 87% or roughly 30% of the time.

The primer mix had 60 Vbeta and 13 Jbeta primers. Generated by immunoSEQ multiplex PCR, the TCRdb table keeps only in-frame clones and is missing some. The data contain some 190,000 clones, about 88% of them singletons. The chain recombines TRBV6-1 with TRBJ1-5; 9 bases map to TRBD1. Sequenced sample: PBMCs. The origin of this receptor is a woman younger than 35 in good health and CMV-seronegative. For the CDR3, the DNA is TGTGCCAGCAGTTGGACAGGGGGCAATCAGCCCCAGCATTTT. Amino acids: CASSWTGGNQPQHF.